Each of the 14 T cell receptor beta chains below was sequenced from the same sample in a study of T-cell memory formation after mild COVID-19. A single record per CDR3 protein comes from TCRdb applying MiXCR to the 5' RACE reads. The data show hundreds of thousands of distinct CDR3 sequences, around 20% seen once. The specimen was PBMCs or a T cell subset sorted from them (not recorded which). The receptor set was obtained from a man between 18 and 29 years old who had mild COVID-19 (a few samples of this study predate the infection). Cell type and time point are not known.

The chain links TRBV12-3 or TRBV12-4 to TRBJ1-3; TRBD1 might be the D (5 bases). The CDR3 contains 14 residues. V lost 1 base, J lost 2 bases, and 6 bases lay in between. The CDR3 protein is CASSLGGAGNTIYF. As DNA, the CDR3 is TGTGCCAGCAGTTTAGGGGGGGCTGGAAACACCATATATTTT.

This clonotype was seen more than once but under ten times. The rearrangement uses TRBV6-2 or TRBV6-3 and TRBJ1-5, with D possibly TRBD1 on 5 matching bases. V lost 1 base and J lost 11, with 15 bases in between. The CDR3 runs 14 residues. Germline CDR1 reads MNHEY; CDR2 reads SVGEGT. This chain's CDR3 is CASSYFADSRSQHF. CDR3 nucleotide sequence: TGTGCCAGCAGTTACTTCGCCGACAGCAGGTCCCAGCATTTT.

A note on this clonotype: One junction end does not reproduce the germline sequence, and a read error may be involved. The rearrangement uses TRBV7-7 and TRBJ2-5, with TRBD2 as a possible D gene (6 bases). CDR1 and CDR2 (germline): SSHAT, FNYEAQ (reference sequence). This CDR3 region has 15 residues. This CDR3 reads CASSLGSGLQETQYF. The DNA for the CDR3 is TGTGCTAGCAGCTTGGGTAGCGGACTCCAAGAGACCCAGTACTTC.

The table lists this clonotype with a few counts. The gene calls are TRBV4-2 and TRBJ2-7; D may be TRBD1 or TRBD2 (5 bases each). The V gene's germline CDR1 is LGHNA and CDR2 YNFKEQ. The V end lost 4 bases, the J end lost 6 bases, and 16 bases lay between the germline ends. The CDR3 is 14 amino acids. The CDR3 here is CASSPGAAVGEQYF. CDR3 nucleotide sequence: TGTGCCAGCAGCCCCGGGGCCGCGGTAGGCGAGCAGTACTTC.

This clonotype came up many times. This chain uses TRBV2 with TRBJ2-3; 8 bases match TRBD2. The CDR3 covers 15 residues. The V gene's germline CDR1 is SNHLY and CDR2 FYNNEI. With 5 bases clipped from V and 4 bases from J, the junction kept 8 bases outside the gene matches. This CDR3 is CASSPGTRSSDTQYF. For the CDR3, the DNA is TGTGCCAGCAGTCCCGGGACTAGGTCATCAGATACGCAGTATTTT.

The V gene is TRBV6-6, the J gene TRBJ1-1, with D possibly being TRBD1 (6 bases). V was clipped by 7 bases and J by 7 bases, with 22 bases between them. Germline V gives CDR1 MNHNY, CDR2 SVGAGI (reference sequence). This CDR3 is 15 amino acids long. CDR3 region: CASMKAAGAIVEAFF. The CDR3, as DNA: TGTGCCAGCATGAAGGCGGCAGGGGCGATCGTTGAAGCTTTCTTT.

This clonotype was recorded a few times. The chain combines TRBV6-5 with TRBJ2-3; 11 positions match TRBD2. The germline V gene encodes CDR1 MNHEY and CDR2 SVGAGI. The CDR3 has 14 amino acids. V lost 7 bases, J lost 4 bases, and 4 bases stayed unmatched. As DNA, the CDR3 is TGTGCCAGCAAACTAGCGGGGGAGGCAGATACGCAGTATTTT. It translates to CASKLAGEADTQYF.

This clonotype was counted ten times or more. This chain links TRBV4-1 with TRBJ1-5; weak D call: TRBD1 (5 bases). Trimming removed 0 bases from V and 3 bases from J, with 15 bases in between. This CDR3 comprises 17 residues. Germline V gene data show CDR1 as MGHRA and CDR2 as YSYEKL. CDR3 in DNA: TGCGCCAGCAGCCAAGAGGAATGGGGACTTCCCAATCAGCCCCAGCATTTT. It translates to CASSQEEWGLPNQPQHF.

This clonotype occurred a few times. This chain links TRBV3-1 with TRBJ1-2, with D unclear. CDR3 length equals 12 residues. Germline V gives CDR1 LGHDT, CDR2 YNNKEL (reference sequence). Trimming removed 4 bases at V and 4 bases at J, with 7 bases between. CDR3: CASSRGGYGYTF. As DNA, the CDR3 is TGTGCCAGCAGCCGGGGAGGCTATGGCTACACCTTC.

This clonotype was recorded at least ten times. The DNA for the CDR3 is TGTGCCATCAGTGAGACTCGGGAGGGGGCGTCTCCAGATACGCAGTATTTT. Translated: CAISETREGASPDTQYF. The chain recombines TRBV10-3 with TRBJ2-3; D is perhaps TRBD2 (8 bases). The germline CDR1 and CDR2 sequences are ENHRY and SYGVKD. V dropped 2 bases and J dropped 4 bases, with 19 bases sitting between them. The CDR3 is made up of 17 amino acids.

This clonotype appeared a few times. The J gene is TRBJ1-2, the V gene TRBV15; 8 nucleotides align to TRBD1. Looked up from germline, CDR1 is LNHNV and CDR2 is YYDKDF (reference sequence). V was clipped by 0 bases and J by 0 bases; unmatched bases: 6. There are 17 residues in the CDR3. CDR3 DNA sequence: TGTGCCACCAGCAGAGATCTTCCGGACAGGGCTAACTATGGCTACACCTTC. Protein: CATSRDLPDRANYGYTF.

There are a few counts of this clonotype. The V and J genes are TRBV12-3 or TRBV12-4 and TRBJ2-2; TRBD1 matches at 8 bases. The CDR3 is made up of 16 amino acids. Losses at the gene ends were 2 bases for V and 4 bases for J; bases not matched to a gene: 6. The CDR3: CASSLPDRVLTGELFF. The CDR3 nucleotides read TGTGCCAGCAGTTTACCGGACAGGGTTCTCACCGGGGAGCTGTTTTTT.

This clonotype showed up just a few times. The rearrangement links TRBV28 to TRBJ1-2, with TRBD1 matching over 7 bases. The CDR3 loop spans 13 amino acids. V lost 5 bases, J lost 10 bases, and 10 bases stayed unmatched. Germline values: CDR1 MDHEN, CDR2 SYDVKM. The CDR3 region has the DNA TGTGCCAGCAGTGGTGACAGGGCACGGCCCTACACCTTC. This encodes CASSGDRARPYTF.

The rearrangement links TRBV6-5 to TRBJ2-7; D call uncertain. Germline V gene sequence: CDR1 MNHEY, CDR2 SVGAGI. There are 13 residues in the CDR3. Between the trimmed V and J ends, which lost 6 bases and 1 base, there was a span of 10 bases. The CDR3 DNA sequence: TGTGCCAGCAGGCGTGGGAATTCCTACGAGCAGTACTTC. Its translation: CASRRGNSYEQYF.